This passage covers 18 T cell receptor beta chains from one sample sequenced in a study of CD8+ T cells in alopecia areata (dated by TCRdb to the late 2010s). Library method: the immunoSEQ multiplex PCR assay. RNA was extracted from all samples and reverse transcribed into cDNA as template for TCR sequencing. As stored in TCRdb, this immuneACCESS dataset retains in-frame rearrangements with V and J assigned. A fraction of the clones does not appear; measured against another copy, unresolved V genes explain less than half of the discrepancy, and the remainder lacks a known reason. Recorded for this sample are about 140,000 clones; around 57% of them occurred a single time. The ten most abundant clones make up around 4.8% of the sample. Input material: CD4+ T cells sorted from blood. These receptors all stem from a human donor in good health.

This clone was detected once. The chain combines TRBV5-1 with TRBJ2-7; D gene ambiguous. The germline V gene encodes CDR1 SGHRS and CDR2 YFSETQ. This CDR3 is built from 13 residues. With 2 bases removed from V and 1 base from J, the gap between germline ends came to 7 bases. The CDR3 loop is CASSFRLSYEQYF. The CDR3 region has the DNA TGCGCCAGCAGCTTTCGACTGTCCTACGAGCAGTACTTC.

The rearrangement uses TRBV30 and TRBJ1-2; no clear D gene. Looked up from germline, CDR1 is GTSNPN and CDR2 is SVGIG (reference sequence). This CDR3 is 11 amino acids long. V was pared by 2 bases and J by 7 bases, with 8 bases between. The CDR3 DNA sequence: TGTGCCTGGAGTTCTTACCGTGGCTACACCTTC. This sequence encodes CAWSSYRGYTF.

The V gene is TRBV6-5, the J gene TRBJ2-2; TRBD2 agrees at 8 bases. V lost 5 bases and J lost 4; bases outside the gene matches: 6. CDR1 is MNHEY, CDR2 SVGAGI, per germline. The CDR3 is 15 residues long. CDR3 loop: CASSARLALTGELFF. CDR3 nucleotide sequence: TGTGCCAGCAGTGCAAGACTAGCGCTCACCGGGGAGCTGTTTTTT.

The chain recombines TRBV4-2 with TRBJ2-7; D not resolved. Trimming stripped 0 bases from V and 0 bases from J, with 6 bases between. Germline lookup yields CDR1 LGHNA and CDR2 YNFKEQ. CDR3 length: 14 amino acids. CDR3 region: CASSQEVSSYEQYF. The DNA of the CDR3 is TGTGCCAGCAGCCAAGAAGTCTCCTCCTACGAGCAGTACTTC.

A few counts support this clone. The chain employs TRBV29-1 and TRBJ1-1; the D is unclear. The CDR3 loop spans 14 amino acids. The V end was cut by 5 bases, the J end by 0 bases, with 13 bases between. Germline CDR1 is SQVTM and CDR2 is ANQGSEA. The CDR3 DNA reads TGCAGCGTTTCTCTTGTAGGCGTGAACACTGAAGCTTTCTTT. It codes for CSVSLVGVNTEAFF.

The gene calls are TRBV5-1 and TRBJ1-5; D is ambiguous. The CDR3 is made up of 15 amino acids. V was trimmed by 4 bases and J by 2 bases, leaving 13 bases between them. Germline CDR1 is SGHRS and CDR2 is YFSETQ. CDR3 region: CASSPGGSGNQPQHF. CDR3 bases: TGCGCCAGCAGCCCCGGTGGTTCCGGCAATCAGCCCCAGCATTTT.

This clone has a handful of counts. The V and J genes are TRBV7-9 and TRBJ1-1, with a possible D match to TRBD1 (5 bases). Germline V gene sequence: CDR1 SEHNR, CDR2 FQNEAQ (reference sequence). V was cut by 6 bases and J by 2 bases, with 28 bases left in between. The CDR3 length is 19 residues. CDR3 sequence reads: CASRRKDIRETGHNTEAFF. The CDR3 DNA follows: TGTGCCAGCAGACGAAAAGATATCCGGGAAACAGGACACAACACTGAAGCTTTCTTT. The complete variable domain, with remaining parts taken from reference TRBV7-9 and TRBJ1-1, reads DTGVSQNPRHKITKRGQNVTFRCDPISEHNRLYWYRQTLGQGPEFLTYFQNEAQLEKSRLLSDRFSAERPKGSFSTLEIQRTEQGDSAMYLCASRRKDIRETGHNTEAFFGQGTRLTVV.

This clone was seen only a few times. This chain connects TRBV7-9 to TRBJ1-5; D is unclear. CDR1 SEHNR and CDR2 FQNEAQ come from the germline V gene (reference sequence). The CDR3 is made up of 12 amino acids. Trimming removed 1 base at V and 8 bases at J, with 6 bases between. Here the CDR3 DNA reads TGTGCCAGCAGCTTAGGTCTCGAGCCCCAGCATTTT. Amino acids: CASSLGLEPQHF.

This clone came up a few times. The chain employs TRBV9 and TRBJ1-1, with 9 bases that match TRBD1. Per the germline V gene, CDR1 is SGDLS and CDR2 is YYNGEE. The CDR3 consists of 14 residues. Losses at the gene ends were 3 bases for V and 6 bases for J; bases not matched to a gene: 6. The CDR3 coding sequence is TGTGCCAGCAGCGACGGGACAGGGCCATCTGAAGCTTTCTTT. This codes for CASSDGTGPSEAFF. Complete variable domain (other parts from reference TRBV9 and TRBJ1-1): DSGVTQTPKHLITATGQRVTLRCSPRSGDLSVYWYQQSLDQGLQFLIQYYNGEERAKGNILERFSAQQFPDLHSELNLSSLELGDSALYFCASSDGTGPSEAFFGQGTRLTVV.

V usage is TRBV7-2 and J usage is TRBJ2-7; D remains ambiguous. The CDR3 has 11 residues. The germline gives CDR1 SGHTA, CDR2 FQGNSA. V lost 5 bases and J 1 base, leaving 3 bases between the germline ends. CDR3 in DNA: TGTGCCAGCAGCGTATCCTACGAGCAGTACTTC. This gives the protein CASSVSYEQYF.

This chain uses TRBV5-1 with TRBJ2-6; D not resolved. This CDR3 contains 12 residues. Trimming cost V 3 bases and J 2 bases, with 0 bases left between them. Germline V CDR1 and CDR2: SGHRS, YFSETQ. The CDR3 DNA reads TGCGCCAGCAGCTCTGGGGCCAACGTCCTGACTTTC. Translation: CASSSGANVLTF.

This clone was detected only a few times. V and J are TRBV5-1 and TRBJ2-2; TRBD1 matches at 7 bases. This CDR3 contains 14 residues. CDR1 is SGHRS and CDR2 is YFSETQ in the germline V gene. The ends lost 7 bases at V and 2 bases at J; junction bases unmatched: 5. The CDR3 sequence is CASSGQPNTGELFF. The CDR3 DNA is TGCGCCAGCTCGGGACAGCCTAACACCGGGGAGCTGTTTTTT.

The chain recombines TRBV7-2 with TRBJ2-3; 10 bases fit TRBD2. CDR1 and CDR2 (germline): SGHTA, FQGNSA. V shed 3 bases, J shed 4 bases, and the junction held 7 bases outside the gene matches. The CDR3 has 16 residues. The DNA of the CDR3 is TGTGCCAGCAGCTTCTCTAGCGGGAGTGGCGCAGATACGCAGTATTTT. This codes for CASSFSSGSGADTQYF.

The rearrangement links TRBV11-2 to TRBJ2-3; 7 bases align to TRBD1. Germline CDR1 SGHAT, CDR2 FQNNGV. V shed 1 base and J 0 bases; nucleotides not matched to a gene: 7. The CDR3 is made up of 17 amino acids. Written as DNA, the CDR3 is TGTGCCAGCAGCTTAGTACAGGGGTCGTCTAGCACAGATACGCAGTATTTT. Translation: CASSLVQGSSSTDTQYF.

This clone was found a few times. The chain recombines TRBV6-6 with TRBJ1-1; D ambiguous. V lost 2 bases, J lost 2 bases, and 6 bases lay in between. Looked up from germline, CDR1 is MNHNY and CDR2 is SVGAGI (reference sequence). The CDR3 is 13 amino acids. The chain's CDR3 is CASSYRVNTEAFF. CDR3 DNA sequence: TGTGCCAGCAGTTACAGGGTTAACACTGAAGCTTTCTTT.

The chain employs TRBV6-6 and TRBJ2-2; a possible D gene is TRBD2 (6 bases). The CDR3 extends over 15 amino acids. V was clipped by 2 bases and J by 3 bases, with 10 bases between them. Germline CDR1 and CDR2: MNHNY and SVGAGI (reference sequence). The chain's CDR3 is CASSYVGGDTGELFF. For the CDR3, the DNA is TGTGCCAGCAGTTACGTGGGGGGTGACACCGGGGAGCTGTTTTTT.

This chain uses TRBV29-1 with TRBJ1-1; TRBD1 aligns across 8 bases. Germline V gene lookup returns CDR1 SQVTM and CDR2 ANQGSEA. The trim removed 6 bases at V and 3 bases at J, leaving 9 bases unmatched. The CDR3 is 14 amino acids. As DNA, the CDR3 is TGCAGCGTCCTAGGTGGGGACAGGCACACTGAAGCTTTCTTT. Protein sequence: CSVLGGDRHTEAFF. Full variable domain (rest looked up from reference TRBV29-1 and TRBJ1-1): SAVISQKPSRDICQRGTSLTIQCQVDSQVTMMFWYRQQPGQSLTLIATANQGSEATYESGFVIDKFPISRPNLTFSTLTVSNMSPEDSSIYLCSVLGGDRHTEAFFGQGTRLTVV.

This clone occurred a few times. J is TRBJ2-5 and V is TRBV4-1; D could derive from TRBD1 or TRBD2 (5 bases each). CDR3 length: 15 amino acids. Germline V gene lookup returns CDR1 MGHRA and CDR2 YSYEKL. V dropped 4 bases and J dropped 5 bases, with 17 bases sitting between them. The CDR3 nucleotides read TGCGCCAGCAGCCTCCATCACGGGGCTAGGGAGACCCAGTACTTC. This translates into CASSLHHGARETQYF.